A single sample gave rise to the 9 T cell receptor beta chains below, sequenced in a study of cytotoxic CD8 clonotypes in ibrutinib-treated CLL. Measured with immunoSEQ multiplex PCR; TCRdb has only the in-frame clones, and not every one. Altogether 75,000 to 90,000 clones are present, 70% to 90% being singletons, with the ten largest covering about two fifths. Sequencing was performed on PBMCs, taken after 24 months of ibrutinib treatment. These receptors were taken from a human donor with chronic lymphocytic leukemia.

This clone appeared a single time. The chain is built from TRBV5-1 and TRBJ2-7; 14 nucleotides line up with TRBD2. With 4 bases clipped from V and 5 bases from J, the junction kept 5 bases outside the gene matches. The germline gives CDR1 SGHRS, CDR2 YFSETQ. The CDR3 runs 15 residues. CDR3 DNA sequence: TGCGCCAGCAGCCGACTAGCGGGAGGGTCCCACGAGCAGTACTTC. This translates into CASSRLAGGSHEQYF.

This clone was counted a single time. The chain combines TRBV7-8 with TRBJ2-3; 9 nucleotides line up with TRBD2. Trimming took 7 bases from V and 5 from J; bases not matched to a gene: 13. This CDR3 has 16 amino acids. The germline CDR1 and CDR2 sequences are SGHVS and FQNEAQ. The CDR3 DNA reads TGTGCCAGCACCCAGGGGCGGGAGGGCCGTGGAGATACGCAGTATTTT. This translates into CASTQGREGRGDTQYF.

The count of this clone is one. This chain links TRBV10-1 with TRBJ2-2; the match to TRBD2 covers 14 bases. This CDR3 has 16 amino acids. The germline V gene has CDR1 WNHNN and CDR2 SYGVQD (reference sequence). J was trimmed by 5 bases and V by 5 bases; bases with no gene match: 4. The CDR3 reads CASSRTSGRQTGELFF. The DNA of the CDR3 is TGCGCCAGCAGTAGGACTAGCGGGAGGCAAACCGGGGAGCTGTTTTTT.

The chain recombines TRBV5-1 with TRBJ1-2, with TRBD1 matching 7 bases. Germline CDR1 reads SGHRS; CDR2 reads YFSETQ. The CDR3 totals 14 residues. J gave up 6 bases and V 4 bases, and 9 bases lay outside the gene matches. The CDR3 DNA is TGCGCCAGCAGCCCCGGACAGGCAGTAGATGGCTACACCTTC. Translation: CASSPGQAVDGYTF. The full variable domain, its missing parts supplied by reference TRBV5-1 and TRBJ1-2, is KAGVTQTPRYLIKTRGQQVTLSCSPISGHRSVSWYQQTPGQGLQFLFEYFSETQRNKGNFPGRFSGRQFSNSRSEMNVSTLELGDSALYLCASSPGQAVDGYTFGSGTRLTVV.

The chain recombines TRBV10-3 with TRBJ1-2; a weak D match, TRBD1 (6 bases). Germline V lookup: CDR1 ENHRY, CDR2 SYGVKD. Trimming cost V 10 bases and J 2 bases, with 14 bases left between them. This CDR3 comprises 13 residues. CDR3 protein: CATRSGGNYGYTF. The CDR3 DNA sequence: TGTGCCACCCGCTCTGGGGGCAACTATGGCTACACCTTC.

The CDR3 spells CASSGTSGTMGYEQYF. The CDR3, as DNA: TGTGCCAGCAGCGGGACTAGCGGGACAATGGGGTACGAGCAGTACTTC. The chain employs TRBV2 and TRBJ2-7; 13 bases are shared with TRBD2. The CDR3 totals 16 residues. Germline loops: CDR1 SNHLY, CDR2 FYNNEI. The V gene end was trimmed by 6 bases and the J gene end by 4 bases; junction bases not matched to a gene: 9.

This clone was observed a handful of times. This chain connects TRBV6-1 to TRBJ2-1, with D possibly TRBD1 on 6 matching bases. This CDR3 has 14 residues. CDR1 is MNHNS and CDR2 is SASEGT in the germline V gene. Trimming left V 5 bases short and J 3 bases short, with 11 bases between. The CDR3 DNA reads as TGTGCCAGCAGTACTTTGGGACACTACAATGAGCAGTTCTTC. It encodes CASSTLGHYNEQFF.

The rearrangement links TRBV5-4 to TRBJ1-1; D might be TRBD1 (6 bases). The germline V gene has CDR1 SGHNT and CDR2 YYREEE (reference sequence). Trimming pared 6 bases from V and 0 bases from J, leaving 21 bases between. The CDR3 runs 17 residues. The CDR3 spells CASTPSGTPTLNTEAFF. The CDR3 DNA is TGTGCCAGCACCCCATCCGGGACACCCACTCTGAACACTGAAGCTTTCTTT.

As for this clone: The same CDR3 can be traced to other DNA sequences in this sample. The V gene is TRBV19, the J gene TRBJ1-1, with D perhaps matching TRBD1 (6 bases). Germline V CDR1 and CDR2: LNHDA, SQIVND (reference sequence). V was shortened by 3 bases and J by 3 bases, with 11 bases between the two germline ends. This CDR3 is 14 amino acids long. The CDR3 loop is CASSIWGLDTEAFF. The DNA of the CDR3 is TGTGCCAGTAGTATCTGGGGGCTGGACACTGAAGCTTTCTTT.